What follows describes a single T cell receptor beta chain. The entry originates in a study of T cell changes during pregnancy in multiple sclerosis. Germline lookup yields CDR1 MNHNS and CDR2 SASEGT. V was cut by 3 bases and J by 0 bases, with 11 bases left in between. CDR3 length equals 15 residues. Repertoires were generated with immunoSEQ multiplex PCR, while TCRdb's copy carries only in-frame clones and drops some. The sample consists of under 85,000 clones, around 90% of them appearing once. The source of this sequence is a female donor in good health, enrolled as a control in a pregnancy study. This chain uses TRBV6-1 with TRBJ1-1; TRBD1 is a possible D gene (5 bases). This material consisted of CD4+ T cells from peripheral blood mononuclear cells, taken in the third trimester of pregnancy. The CDR3 nucleotides read TGTGCCAGCAGTGACCAGGGACTTTTGAACACTGAAGCTTTCTTT. It yields the protein CASSDQGLLNTEAFF.